These 27 T cell receptor beta chains were sequenced from one sample in a study of CD8 T cells in ankylosing spondylitis (dated by TCRdb to 2016 to 2017). Their antigens remain unidentified. Study-level results and caveats: A TCR beta motif of several highly homologous amino acid variants appeared characteristic of blood from ankylosing spondylitis patients.

The library was obtained by 5' RACE. The instrument given in TCRdb is Illumina HiSeq 2500. Using fastp trimming at Q25 and MiXCR clonotype assembly, TCRdb reanalyzed the public sequencing data and kept in-frame beta chains. Each CDR3 protein appears once, grouped with its most common genes and DNA. This sample has some 220,000 distinct CDR3 sequences in its table, and 6% to 8% of those were observed once. Together, the top ten hold approximately 15% of the sample. The sequencing sample was made of blood, either unsorted or a sorted T cell fraction (not recorded which). The receptors stem from a male donor with ankylosing spondylitis.

This clonotype was counted at least ten times. The V gene is TRBV27, the J gene TRBJ2-5; 8 nucleotides agree with TRBD2. Germline V CDR1 and CDR2: MNHEY, SMNVEV (reference sequence). V dropped 2 bases and J dropped 6; count of bases not matched to a gene: 5. The CDR3 loop spans 14 amino acids. This CDR3 is CASSLALAGQTQYF. In DNA form, the CDR3 reads TGTGCCAGCAGTTTAGCTCTAGCGGGCCAGACCCAGTACTTC.

This clonotype occurred many times. The chain is built from TRBV10-3 and TRBJ1-1, with a weak D call TRBD1 (6 bases). V gave up 6 bases and J gave up 5 bases, with 19 bases separating them. The CDR3 has 15 amino acids. CDR1 and CDR2 from the germline V gene are ENHRY and SYGVKD. The CDR3 DNA reads as TGTGCCATCAGCGCCCTGGGGGGGGCAGGAACTGAAGCTTTCTTT. It encodes CAISALGGAGTEAFF.

This clonotype was seen repeatedly, ten times or more. V and J are TRBV9 and TRBJ2-3, with 9 bases identical to TRBD2. Germline loops: CDR1 SGDLS, CDR2 YYNGEE. There are 14 residues in the CDR3. V was clipped by 3 bases and J by 2 bases; unmatched bases: 1. The CDR3 nucleotides are TGTGCCAGCAGCGCTAGCGGGGCCACAGATACGCAGTATTTT. It yields the protein CASSASGATDTQYF. Combining the CDR3 with reference TRBV9 and TRBJ2-3 gives the whole variable domain DSGVTQTPKHLITATGQRVTLRCSPRSGDLSVYWYQQSLDQGLQFLIQYYNGEERAKGNILERFSAQQFPDLHSELNLSSLELGDSALYFCASSASGATDTQYFGPGTRLTVL.

There are a few counts of this clonotype. The gene calls are TRBV6-5 and TRBJ2-1, with a weak D call TRBD2 (6 bases). The CDR3 covers 17 residues. The germline V gene has CDR1 MNHEY and CDR2 SVGAGI. Trimming shortened V by 3 bases and J by 1 base, and 16 bases separated the two germline ends. The CDR3 DNA follows: TGTGCCAGCAGTTATGGCTCTCTAGCGAGGTCCTACAATGAGCAGTTCTTC. Its protein product is CASSYGSLARSYNEQFF.

This clonotype was observed many times. The chain links TRBV7-3 to TRBJ2-7, with 7 nucleotides matching TRBD1. Germline V gene lookup returns CDR1 SGHTA and CDR2 FQGTGA. The CDR3 sequence is 15 residues long. With 2 bases clipped from V and 3 bases from J, the junction kept 7 bases outside the gene matches. The CDR3 region is CASSLSRGPFYEQYF. DNA of the CDR3: TGTGCCAGCAGCTTATCTAGGGGGCCATTCTACGAGCAGTACTTC.

This clonotype was recorded at least ten times. V gene TRBV11-2 combines with J gene TRBJ2-1; 12 bases align to TRBD2. Trimming removed 5 bases from V and 7 bases from J; junction bases left unmatched: 9. The CDR3 length is 16 residues. Germline-derived CDR1 and CDR2 are SGHAT and FQNNGV. CDR3 coding DNA: TGTGCCAGCAGCCTTTCCGGGACTAGCGGGCTGAATGAGCAGTTCTTC. Encoded protein: CASSLSGTSGLNEQFF.

At least ten counts were recorded for this clonotype. The chain is built from TRBV7-2 and TRBJ2-6; D remains ambiguous. Trimming left V 5 bases short and J 2 bases short, with 13 bases between. Germline V gene data show CDR1 as SGHTA and CDR2 as FQGNSA. This CDR3 contains 16 residues. The DNA of the CDR3 is TGTGCCAGCAGCCCAAAGGGCCTAACTGGGGCCAACGTCCTGACTTTC. Translating it yields CASSPKGLTGANVLTF.

This clonotype was counted many times. The chain uses TRBV4-3 and TRBJ2-2; D is ambiguous. Trimming removed 4 bases at V and 3 bases at J, with 9 bases between. Germline CDR1 LGHNA, CDR2 YSLEER. The CDR3 is 14 residues long. DNA for the CDR3: TGCGCCAGCAGCCTCCTTAAATACACCGGGGAGCTGTTTTTT. Protein product: CASSLLKYTGELFF.

This clonotype was picked up many times. J is TRBJ2-7 and V is TRBV9, with 9 bases lining up with TRBD1. Germline CDR1 reads SGDLS; CDR2 reads YYNGEE. CDR3 size: 14 residues. V trimming: 0 bases; J trimming: 4 bases; junction bases outside the gene matches: 2. The CDR3 is CASSVEDRGYEQYF. The CDR3 DNA sequence: TGTGCCAGCAGCGTAGAGGACAGGGGATACGAGCAGTACTTC. The variable domain in full, with the rest retrieved from reference TRBV9 and TRBJ2-7, is DSGVTQTPKHLITATGQRVTLRCSPRSGDLSVYWYQQSLDQGLQFLIQYYNGEERAKGNILERFSAQQFPDLHSELNLSSLELGDSALYFCASSVEDRGYEQYFGPGTRLTVT.

This clonotype was counted many times. The chain employs TRBV27 and TRBJ1-2, with 9 bases lining up with TRBD1. CDR3 length: 16 amino acids. CDR1 is MNHEY and CDR2 is SMNVEV in the germline V gene (reference sequence). Trimming cost V 6 bases and J 7 bases; bases outside gene matches: 15. The CDR3 nucleotides read TGTGCCAGCAGCTCCTCCGGGACAGGGAATCTTGCTGGCTACACCTTC. This codes for CASSSSGTGNLAGYTF.

This sequence joins TRBV7-6 and TRBJ2-7, with D uncertain. The CDR3 is 14 amino acids. The V end was cut by 1 base, the J end by 1 base, with 8 bases between. Germline CDR1 and CDR2: SGHVS and FNYEAQ. The CDR3 DNA follows: TGTGCCAGCAGCTTAGGTCAGGAGTCCTACGAGCAGTACTTC. Protein product: CASSLGQESYEQYF.

This clonotype was picked up many times. This chain joins TRBV7-9 and TRBJ2-5; D could derive from TRBD1 or TRBD2 (5 bases each). Trimming removed 2 bases at V and 5 bases at J, with 9 bases between. This CDR3 is built from 13 residues. The V gene's germline CDR1 is SEHNR and CDR2 FQNEAQ (reference sequence). CDR3 sequence: CASSLSGTETQYF. Here the CDR3 DNA reads TGTGCCAGCAGCTTATCTGGGACGGAGACCCAGTACTTC. The full variable domain, its missing parts supplied by reference TRBV7-9 and TRBJ2-5, is DTGVSQNPRHKITKRGQNVTFRCDPISEHNRLYWYRQTLGQGPEFLTYFQNEAQLEKSRLLSDRFSAERPKGSFSTLEIQRTEQGDSAMYLCASSLSGTETQYFGPGTRLLVL.

This clonotype was observed at least ten times. The V call is TRBV5-1, the J call TRBJ2-7, with D tentatively TRBD1 (6 bases). Trimming left V 1 base short and J 2 bases short, with 10 bases between. This CDR3 has 14 amino acids. Germline CDR1 is SGHRS and CDR2 is YFSETQ. The CDR3, as DNA: TGCGCCAGCAGCTTGCCCAGGGGCCCCTACGAGCAGTACTTC. As protein: CASSLPRGPYEQYF.

J is TRBJ1-1 and V is TRBV19, with D maybe TRBD1 (5 bases). The CDR3 loop spans 18 amino acids. Trimming shortened V by 8 bases and J by 1 base, and 26 bases separated the two germline ends. Germline CDR1 LNHDA, CDR2 SQIVND (reference sequence). The CDR3 loop reads CASQPQGFASEENTEAFF. The CDR3 DNA is TGTGCCAGTCAGCCCCAGGGATTTGCGTCCGAAGAGAACACTGAAGCTTTCTTT.

This clonotype was detected many times. The V and J genes are TRBV7-2 and TRBJ2-1; D might be TRBD1 (6 bases). Germline CDR1 and CDR2: SGHTA and FQGNSA. V lost 5 bases and J 0 bases, leaving 17 bases between the germline ends. The CDR3 is made up of 17 amino acids. This CDR3 reads CASSPGVGIHSYNEQFF. The CDR3 DNA is TGTGCCAGCAGCCCAGGGGTCGGCATCCACTCCTACAATGAGCAGTTCTTC.

The table lists this clonotype with many counts. The chain couples TRBV11-1 to TRBJ1-5; D gene uncertain. The CDR3 totals 18 residues. Trimming cost V 1 base and J 1 base, with 17 bases left between them. CDR1 and CDR2 (germline): SGHAT, FQDESV (reference sequence). CDR3 loop: CASSLDAGKMGSNQPQHF. The CDR3 DNA is TGTGCCAGCAGCTTAGATGCGGGTAAAATGGGGAGCAATCAGCCCCAGCATTTT.

The rearrangement links TRBV6-2 or TRBV6-3 to TRBJ1-1; tentatively, D is TRBD1 (5 bases). Germline CDR1 MNHEY, CDR2 SVGEGT. This CDR3 region has 14 residues. Trimming took 6 bases from V and 0 from J, leaving 11 bases between them. As DNA, the CDR3 is TGTGCCAGCAGGCAACAGGTTATGAACACTGAAGCTTTCTTT. It encodes CASRQQVMNTEAFF.

This clonotype has a count of ten or more. The chain joins TRBV7-2 to TRBJ1-5; 8 nucleotides line up with TRBD1. Losses at the gene ends were 5 bases for V and 4 bases for J; bases not matched to a gene: 7. There are 15 residues in the CDR3. Germline values: CDR1 SGHTA, CDR2 FQGNSA. CDR3 protein: CASSPGQGSNQPQHF. The CDR3 nucleotides are TGTGCCAGCAGCCCCGGACAGGGAAGTAATCAGCCCCAGCATTTT. The full variable domain, with the rest looked up from reference TRBV7-2 and TRBJ1-5, is GAGVSQSPSNKVTEKGKDVELRCDPISGHTALYWYRQSLGQGLEFLIYFQGNSAPDKSGLPSDRFSAERTGGSVSTLTIQRTQQEDSAVYLCASSPGQGSNQPQHFGDGTRLSIL.

This clonotype showed up many times. The chain employs TRBV29-1 and TRBJ1-2; D is ambiguous. CDR1 SQVTM and CDR2 ANQGSEA come from the germline V gene. The CDR3 totals 14 residues. Trimming left V 3 bases short and J 5 bases short, with 16 bases between. CDR3 in DNA: TGCAGCGTTGACTATGCAGGATCGGGTTATGGCTACACCTTC. This gives the protein CSVDYAGSGYGYTF.

This clonotype was detected ten times or more. The chain employs TRBV12-3 or TRBV12-4 and TRBJ1-2; D may be TRBD1 (5 bases). Trimming cost V 7 bases and J 7 bases, with 10 bases left between them. This CDR3 comprises 11 residues. The CDR3 sequence: CASTSGSGYTF. Here the CDR3 DNA reads TGTGCCAGCACTTCAGGGTCTGGCTACACCTTC.

This clonotype was counted many times. This rearrangement joins TRBV4-3 to TRBJ2-2; D gene unclear. Germline loops: CDR1 LGHNA, CDR2 YSLEER. V was cut by 2 bases and J by 1 base, with 8 bases left in between. The CDR3 loop spans 15 amino acids. In nucleotides, the CDR3 is TGCGCCAGCAGCCAAAGGTTCCAGAACACCGGGGAGCTGTTTTTT. Translation: CASSQRFQNTGELFF.

This clonotype was counted a few times. This sequence joins TRBV9 and TRBJ1-2; 7 bases match TRBD1. Losses at the gene ends were 4 bases for V and 7 bases for J; bases not matched to a gene: 10. Germline CDR1 reads SGDLS; CDR2 reads YYNGEE. The CDR3 runs to 14 residues. The CDR3 loop is CASSQQRDRGGYTF. The CDR3 DNA follows: TGTGCCAGCAGCCAGCAACGGGACAGAGGTGGCTACACCTTC. Drawing the rest from reference TRBV9 and TRBJ1-2, the complete variable domain is DSGVTQTPKHLITATGQRVTLRCSPRSGDLSVYWYQQSLDQGLQFLIQYYNGEERAKGNILERFSAQQFPDLHSELNLSSLELGDSALYFCASSQQRDRGGYTFGSGTRLTVV.

Concerning this clonotype itself: Because the CDR3 is missing its conserved closing phenylalanine or tryptophan, this is likely a read error. CDR3 DNA: TGTGCCAGCAGCGACCGGGACAGGGGCTACGAGCAGTACTAC. As protein: CASSDRDRGYEQYY. The V call is TRBV7-9, the J call TRBJ2-7, with 10 nucleotides matching TRBD1. This CDR3 is built from 14 residues. Germline V gene lookup returns CDR1 SEHNR and CDR2 FQNEAQ (reference sequence). The V gene end was trimmed by 5 bases and the J gene end by 3 bases; junction bases not matched to a gene: 4.

This clonotype has a handful of counts. The chain links TRBV7-6 to TRBJ2-3; D gene uncertain. Trimming stripped 3 bases from V and 4 bases from J, with 8 bases between. This CDR3 contains 13 residues. CDR1 and CDR2 (germline): SGHVS, FNYEAQ. In nucleotides, the CDR3 is TGTGCCAGCAGCTTTACCCGTCCAGATACGCAGTATTTT. It is translated as CASSFTRPDTQYF.

This clonotype was observed at least ten times. This sequence joins TRBV29-1 and TRBJ1-2; D is unclear. Trimming removed 2 bases from V and 8 bases from J, with 12 bases in between. Germline V gives CDR1 SQVTM, CDR2 ANQGSEA. This CDR3 comprises 12 residues. The CDR3: CSVELKKGGYTF. For the CDR3, the DNA is TGCAGCGTTGAACTCAAAAAAGGGGGCTACACCTTC.

The V gene is TRBV30, the J gene TRBJ2-7; D call uncertain. Germline-derived CDR1 and CDR2 are GTSNPN and SVGIG (reference sequence). V dropped 0 bases and J dropped 0 bases, with 0 bases sitting between them. The CDR3 contains 11 residues. CDR3 DNA sequence: TGTGCCTGGAGTGTCTCCTACGAGCAGTACTTC. It yields the protein CAWSVSYEQYF. The variable domain in full, completed from reference TRBV30 and TRBJ2-7, reads SQTIHQWPATLVQPVGSPLSLECTVEGTSNPNLYWYRQAAGRGLQLLFYSVGIGQISSEVPQNLSASRPQDRQFILSSKKLLLSDSGFYLCAWSVSYEQYFGPGTRLTVT.

This clonotype was found many times. V usage is TRBV14 and J usage is TRBJ2-3; tentative D call: TRBD2 (5 bases). The CDR3 loop spans 15 amino acids. V was pared by 4 bases and J by 1 base, with 12 bases between. Germline V gene lookup returns CDR1 SGHDN and CDR2 FVKESK. The chain's CDR3 is CASSRGTRRTDTQYF. Written as DNA, the CDR3 is TGTGCCAGCAGCCGAGGAACTAGACGCACAGATACGCAGTATTTT.